Listed below are T cell receptor beta chains from one sample, sequenced in a study of T cells after posttransplantation cyclophosphamide. Assay used: immunoSEQ multiplex PCR; TCRdb lists only in-frame clones, some missing. The sample yields approximately 16,000 clones, about nine tenths seen once. This sample comprised PBMCs, obtained after an allogeneic stem cell transplant with a calcineurin inhibitor and methotrexate. These receptors all come from a male patient in his fifties who received an allogeneic stem cell transplant from an unrelated donor, was CMV-positive, and had chronic GVHD only. Some T cells may be graft donor cells. Each CDR3 is given with its conserved first and last residue. The D gene is left open where the match is weak. Expanded clones are given a class, and other clones once, few, many or no size at all.

D	J	V	size	CDR3	DNA
TRBD2	TRBJ2-7	TRBV6-1	.	CASSERVSGVYEQYF	TGTGCCAGCAGTGAAAGAGTTAGCGGGGTCTACGAGCAGTACTTC
.	TRBJ2-1	TRBV7-2	.	CASSLTRNEQFF	TGTGCCAGCAGCTTAACTAGAAATGAGCAGTTCTTC
TRBD1	TRBJ2-7	TRBV6-5	once	CASSSDRVGEQYF	TGTGCCAGCAGTTCGGACAGGGTAGGAGAGCAGTACTTC
TRBD1	TRBJ1-1	TRBV5-1	.	CASSLVGGQGGWNTEAFF	TGCGCCAGCAGCTTGGTAGGTGGACAGGGGGGATGGAACACTGAAGCTTTCTTT
.	TRBJ2-1	TRBV4-2	.	CASSHPIPPDSSYNEQFF	TGTGCCAGCAGCCACCCGATTCCTCCAGACAGCTCCTACAATGAGCAGTTCTTC
.	TRBJ1-1	TRBV7-2	.	CASSPRETGNTEAFF	TGTGCCAGCAGCCCCAGGGAGACAGGGAACACTGAAGCTTTCTTT
TRBD1	TRBJ2-1	TRBV13	.	CASSSPGPGTAYNEQFF	TGTGCCAGCAGCTCCCCCGGCCCCGGGACAGCATACAATGAGCAGTTCTTC
TRBD1	TRBJ1-2	TRBV11-2	.	CASSRQGTYGYTF	TGTGCCAGCAGCCGACAGGGGACCTATGGCTACACCTTC
TRBD1	TRBJ1-1	TRBV2	.	CASSFGTGNTEAFF	TGTGCCAGCAGCTTTGGGACAGGGAACACTGAAGCTTTCTTT
.	TRBJ1-1	TRBV7-9	.	CASRRGGPWDTEAFF	TGTGCCAGCCGGAGGGGGGGACCCTGGGACACTGAAGCTTTCTTT
TRBD2	TRBJ2-7	TRBV6-5	.	CATLDAGASYEQYF	TGTGCCACTTTAGACGCGGGAGCGTCCTACGAGCAGTACTTC
TRBD1	TRBJ2-1	TRBV11-2	.	CASSLNDRGSHNEQFF	TGTGCCAGCAGTCTAAATGACAGGGGATCTCACAATGAGCAGTTCTTC
.	TRBJ1-2	TRBV5-1	.	CASSAQGPLYGYTF	TGCGCCAGCAGCGCACAGGGACCCCTCTATGGCTACACCTTC
TRBD2	TRBJ2-3	TRBV4-2	.	CASSHPEKPGLRTDTQYF	TGTGCCAGCAGCCACCCTGAAAAACCGGGACTACGCACAGATACGCAGTATTTT
TRBD1	TRBJ2-5	TRBV5-4	.	CASSPGTGALGTQYF	TGTGCCAGCAGCCCGGGCACAGGGGCGTTGGGGACCCAGTACTTC
.	TRBJ2-7	TRBV18	once	CASSPGVDYEQYF	TGTGCCAGCTCACCTGGAGTAGACTACGAGCAGTACTTC
.	TRBJ1-4	TRBV7-8	.	CASSPGREREKLFF	TGTGCCAGCAGCCCAGGGAGGGAAAGGGAAAAACTGTTTTTT
TRBD1	TRBJ2-1	TRBV5-1	.	CASSVQGNEQFF	TGCGCCAGCAGCGTACAGGGGAATGAGCAGTTCTTC
.	TRBJ2-3	TRBV7-2	.	CASSLSGGLSDTQYF	TGTGCCAGCAGCTTATCGGGCGGGCTCTCAGATACGCAGTATTTT
TRBD1	TRBJ2-7	TRBV5-1	once	CASSSDRGRDEQYF	TGCGCCAGCAGCTCTGACAGGGGGCGAGACGAGCAGTACTTC
TRBD2	TRBJ2-7	TRBV18	.	CASSPMGGQYEQYF	TGTGCCAGCTCACCTATGGGAGGGCAATACGAGCAGTACTTC
TRBD1	TRBJ1-4	TRBV6-1	.	CASSERQGGTNEKLFF	TGTGCCAGCAGTGAGCGACAGGGGGGTACTAATGAAAAACTGTTTTTT
.	TRBJ1-3	TRBV7-9	.	CASSLQSGVGTGNTIYF	TGTGCCAGCAGCTTACAGTCCGGGGTTGGGACTGGAAACACCATATATTTT
TRBD1	TRBJ2-6	TRBV19	.	CASSRQGARGANVLTF	TGTGCCAGTAGTAGACAGGGGGCGCGCGGGGCCAACGTCCTGACTTTC
TRBD1	TRBJ2-6	TRBV5-6	once	CASSAIGTGLSGANVLTF	TGTGCCAGCAGCGCGATAGGGACAGGGCTTTCCGGGGCCAACGTCCTGACTTTC
.	TRBJ2-2	TRBV6-6	.	CASSDGVSAGELFF	TGTGCCAGCTCGGACGGGGTCTCCGCCGGGGAGCTGTTTTTT
TRBD1	TRBJ1-2	TRBV28	.	CASSLGGRGNWNYGYTF	TGTGCCAGCAGCTTGGGGGGCAGGGGGAACTGGAACTATGGCTACACCTTC
TRBD1	TRBJ2-1	TRBV7-9	few	CASNVPGQGANNEQFF	TGTGCCAGCAACGTACCGGGACAGGGGGCCAACAATGAGCAGTTCTTC
TRBD1	TRBJ2-7	TRBV7-9	.	CASSLGGQGMREQYF	TGTGCCAGCAGCTTAGGGGGACAGGGCATGCGAGAGCAGTACTTC
TRBD1	TRBJ2-1	TRBV29-1	.	CSVDGLEDRAAYNEQFF	TGCAGCGTTGATGGGTTAGAGGACAGGGCGGCCTACAATGAGCAGTTCTTC
.	TRBJ1-6	TRBV2	.	CASSGQSNSPLHF	TGTGCCAGCAGTGGACAGAGTAATTCACCCCTCCACTTT
.	TRBJ1-2	TRBV27	.	CASRAPQGSSGYTF	TGTGCCAGCAGGGCTCCACAGGGATCAAGTGGCTACACCTTC
.	TRBJ2-3	TRBV9	.	CASSVATGGTDTQYF	TGTGCCAGCAGCGTCGCAACGGGGGGCACAGATACGCAGTATTTT
.	TRBJ1-5	TRBV4-3	.	CASSQEQGNQPQHF	TGCGCCAGCAGCCAAGAGCAGGGAAATCAGCCCCAGCATTTT
.	TRBJ1-6	TRBV9	.	CASSVGGSSYNSPLHF	TGTGCCAGCAGCGTAGGAGGAAGCTCCTATAATTCACCCCTCCACTTT
.	TRBJ2-7	TRBV28	.	CASSSPRVGNEQYF	TGTGCCAGCAGTTCGCCGCGGGTGGGCAACGAGCAGTACTTC
TRBD1	TRBJ2-5	TRBV9	once	CASSVAVGTGRGGQYF	TGTGCCAGCAGCGTAGCGGTGGGGACAGGGCGTGGTGGGCAGTACTTC
TRBD1	TRBJ2-7	TRBV7-9	.	CASSLLSTGESYEQYF	TGTGCCAGCAGCTTACTGTCGACAGGGGAGTCCTACGAGCAGTACTTC
TRBD1	TRBJ1-1	TRBV7-9	.	CASSLTGLGAFF	TGTGCCAGCAGCCTGACAGGGTTGGGCGCTTTCTTT
.	TRBJ2-3	TRBV15	.	CATSRGLDTQYF	TGTGCCACCAGCAGAGGACTGGATACGCAGTATTTT
.	TRBJ1-2	TRBV5-1	.	CASSLAPGANYGYTF	TGCGCCAGCAGCTTGGCCCCAGGGGCTAACTATGGCTACACCTTC
.	TRBJ2-5	TRBV6-6	.	CASSYAYRETQYF	TGTGCCAGCAGTTACGCCTACCGAGAGACCCAGTACTTC
TRBD2	TRBJ2-1	TRBV7-3	.	CASSLVLAGADNEQFF	TGTGCCAGCAGCTTAGTACTAGCGGGGGCTGACAATGAGCAGTTCTTC
TRBD2	TRBJ2-1	TRBV7-9	.	CASPSSGLSSYNEQFF	TGTGCCTCCCCGTCTAGCGGGCTCAGCTCCTACAATGAGCAGTTCTTC
.	TRBJ2-2	TRBV11-2	once	CASSLRISGGNTGELFF	TGTGCCAGCAGCCTAAGGATCAGCGGAGGGAACACCGGGGAGCTGTTTTTT
.	TRBJ1-6	TRBV6-5	.	CASSYGGRQVTLHF	TGTGCCAGCAGTTACGGCGGGCGTCAGGTGACCCTCCACTTT
TRBD1	TRBJ1-2	TRBV27	.	CASSSKTGGGDGYTF	TGTGCCAGCAGTTCAAAAACAGGGGGAGGCGACGGCTACACCTTC
.	TRBJ1-1	TRBV27	.	CASRGGDGIEAFF	TGTGCCAGCCGGGGGGGGGACGGAATCGAAGCTTTCTTT
TRBD1	TRBJ1-5	TRBV19	.	CASSVQGVGSNQPQHF	TGTGCCAGTAGTGTCCAGGGGGTGGGGAGCAATCAGCCCCAGCATTTT
TRBD2	TRBJ2-3	TRBV7-9	.	CASSLASSGGADTQYF	TGTGCCAGCAGCTTAGCGTCCAGCGGGGGGGCAGATACGCAGTATTTT
TRBD2	TRBJ2-1	TRBV10-1	once	CASSGPREGRGYNEQFF	TGCGCCAGCAGTGGCCCTCGGGAGGGGCGGGGGTACAATGAGCAGTTCTTC
.	TRBJ2-7	TRBV7-9	.	CASSSWQTYEQYF	TGTGCCAGCAGCTCCTGGCAAACCTACGAGCAGTACTTC
TRBD2	TRBJ2-1	TRBV4-1	.	CASSQGTSGGYEQFF	TGCGCCAGCAGCCAAGGGACTAGCGGGGGGTATGAGCAGTTCTTC
.	TRBJ1-1	TRBV7-3	.	CASSLSPGDTEAFF	TGTGCCAGCAGCTTAAGTCCGGGGGACACTGAAGCTTTCTTT
.	TRBJ2-3	TRBV28	.	CASSPHAAGTDTQYF	TGTGCCAGCAGTCCGCACGCAGCGGGCACAGATACGCAGTATTTT
.	TRBJ1-1	TRBV9	.	CASSVAGGGSEAFF	TGTGCCAGCAGCGTAGCGGGCGGGGGATCTGAAGCTTTCTTT
.	TRBJ2-2	TRBV18	.	CASSPRNAGELFF	TGTGCCAGCTCACCGAGGAACGCCGGGGAGCTGTTTTTT
.	TRBJ1-3	TRBV9	.	CASSLTGSSGNTIYF	TGTGCCAGCAGTCTTACAGGGTCCTCTGGAAACACCATATATTTT
TRBD2	TRBJ2-7	TRBV10-2	.	CASNLAGVPYEQYF	TGCGCCAGCAACCTAGCGGGGGTCCCCTACGAGCAGTACTTC
.	TRBJ2-2	TRBV7-7	.	CASSRDTANTGELFF	TGTGCTAGCAGCAGAGACACTGCGAACACCGGGGAGCTGTTTTTT